The clone carrying this TCR beta chain has ten or more counts. This specimen comes from a study of T cells in Graves' hyperthyroidism and ophthalmopathy. Researchers amplified the TCR beta CDR3 regions from RNA transcripts. Carried out on the TCR CDR3, a first-round RT-PCR used the HTBI primer set. TCRdb itself ran the multiplex PCR reads through MiXCR, one entry per CDR3 protein. The sample has over 500,000 distinct CDR3 sequences; about 15% are singletons. Trimming removed 3 bases from V and 2 bases from J, with 11 bases in between. The CDR3 covers 14 residues. Germline loops: CDR1 SGHTA, CDR2 FQGNSA.

The source of this sequence is a woman in her late teens or twenties with Graves' ophthalmopathy. Sequenced input: blood. This rearrangement joins TRBV7-2 to TRBJ2-7; D may match TRBD1 or TRBD2 (6 bases each). The CDR3: CASSLGGGPYEQYF. DNA for the CDR3: TGTGCCAGCAGCTTGGGGGGCGGACCCTACGAGCAGTACTTC.